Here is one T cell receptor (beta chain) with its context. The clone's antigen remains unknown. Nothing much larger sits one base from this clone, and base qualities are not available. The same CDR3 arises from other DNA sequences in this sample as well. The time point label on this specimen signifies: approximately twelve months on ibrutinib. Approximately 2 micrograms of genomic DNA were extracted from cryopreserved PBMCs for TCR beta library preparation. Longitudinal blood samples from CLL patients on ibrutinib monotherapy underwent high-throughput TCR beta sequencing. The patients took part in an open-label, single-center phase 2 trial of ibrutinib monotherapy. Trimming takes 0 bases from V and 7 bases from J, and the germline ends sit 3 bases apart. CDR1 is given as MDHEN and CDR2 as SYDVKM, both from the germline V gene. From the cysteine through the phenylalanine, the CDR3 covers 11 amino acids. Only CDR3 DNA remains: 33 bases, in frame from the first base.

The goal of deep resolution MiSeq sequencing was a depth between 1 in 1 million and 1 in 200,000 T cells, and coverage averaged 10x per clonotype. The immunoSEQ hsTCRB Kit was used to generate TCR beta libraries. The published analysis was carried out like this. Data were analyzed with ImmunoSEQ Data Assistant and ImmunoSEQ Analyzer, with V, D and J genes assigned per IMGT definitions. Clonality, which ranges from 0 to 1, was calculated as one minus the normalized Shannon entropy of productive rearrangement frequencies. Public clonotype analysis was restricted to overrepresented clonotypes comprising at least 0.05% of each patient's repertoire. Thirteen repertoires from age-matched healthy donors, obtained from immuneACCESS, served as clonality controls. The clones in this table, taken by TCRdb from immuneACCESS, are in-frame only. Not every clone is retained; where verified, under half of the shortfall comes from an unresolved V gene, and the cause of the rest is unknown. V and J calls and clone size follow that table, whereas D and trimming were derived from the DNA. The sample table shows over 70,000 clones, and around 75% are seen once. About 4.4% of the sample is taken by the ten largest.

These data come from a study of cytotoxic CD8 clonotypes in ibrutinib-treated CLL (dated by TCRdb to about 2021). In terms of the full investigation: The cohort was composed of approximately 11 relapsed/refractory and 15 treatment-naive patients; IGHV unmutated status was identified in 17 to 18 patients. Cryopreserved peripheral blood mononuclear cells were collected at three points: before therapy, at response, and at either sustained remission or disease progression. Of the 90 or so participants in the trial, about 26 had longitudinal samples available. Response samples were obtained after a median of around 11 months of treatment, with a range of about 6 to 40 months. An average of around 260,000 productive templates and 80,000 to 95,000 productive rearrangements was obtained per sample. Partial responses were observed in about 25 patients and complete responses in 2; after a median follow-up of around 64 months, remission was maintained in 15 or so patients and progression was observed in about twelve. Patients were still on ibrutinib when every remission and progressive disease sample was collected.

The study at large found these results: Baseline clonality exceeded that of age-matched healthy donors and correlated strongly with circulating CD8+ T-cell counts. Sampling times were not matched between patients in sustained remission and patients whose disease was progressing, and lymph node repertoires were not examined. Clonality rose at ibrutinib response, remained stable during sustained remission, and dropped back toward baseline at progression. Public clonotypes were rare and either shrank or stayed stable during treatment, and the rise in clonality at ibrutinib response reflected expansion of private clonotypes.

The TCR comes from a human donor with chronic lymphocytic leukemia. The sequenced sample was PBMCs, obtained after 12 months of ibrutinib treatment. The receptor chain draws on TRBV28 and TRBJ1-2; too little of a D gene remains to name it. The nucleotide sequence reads TGTGCCAGCAGTTTATGGGGTGGCTACACCTTC. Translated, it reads CASSLWGGYTF.